This T cell receptor beta chain was identified during a study of blood T cell repertoires in COVID-19. The wider study: The United States, Italy and Spain provided the acute and convalescent COVID-19 samples. Nucleic acid was either cDNA or gDNA, and it came from T cells, B-cell-depleted T cells, or PBMCs.

The germline V gene encodes CDR1 SEHNR and CDR2 FQNEAQ (reference sequence). V lost 5 bases and J 4 bases, leaving 7 bases between the germline ends. The CDR3 covers 12 residues. In the original processing: Estimates of nucleated cell counts were drawn from the amplification of reference gene primers. The method was immunoSEQ multiplex PCR; TCRdb's version includes in-frame clones alone and lacks a portion of them. For V, J and clone size, that table is used; D and trimming come from the DNA. Among approximately 110,000 clones listed, about 88% were seen once. Sequences were obtained from peripheral blood. The chain has TRBV7-9 and TRBJ2-3, with D unclear. The TCR comes from a man aged 40-49 years with acute or convalescent COVID-19. CDR3 sequence: CASSPVSDTQYF. CDR3 nucleotide sequence: TGTGCCAGCAGCCCCGTGTCAGATACGCAGTATTTT.